These T cell receptor beta chains were read from a single sample in a study of shared clonotypes between healthy human individuals. The method was immunoSEQ multiplex PCR; TCRdb's version includes in-frame clones alone and lacks a portion of them. Here the sample spans approximately 2.4 million clones, around 95% being singletons. The sample was naive CD4+ T cells sorted from blood. All receptors derive from a man aged 18-30 years in good health. Both conserved end residues are trimmed from each CDR3. The D gene is left open where the match is weak. Clone size appears in some rows only: once, few, many, or a class for an expanded clone.

>NA|NA|TRBJ1-1|TRBV4-1
ASSHRDWGVNTEAF
>NA|NA|TRBJ1-2|TRBV12-5
ASGLLGGSGYT
>TRBD1|NA|TRBJ2-7|TRBV6-5
ASSTGGAISYEQY
>TRBD1|NA|TRBJ2-7|TRBV28
ASRDSDRVFSYEQY
>NA|NA|TRBJ1-1|TRBV5-6
ASTEDRNTEAF
>TRBD1|NA|TRBJ2-2|TRBV10-3
AISIGTGSTGELF
>NA|NA|TRBJ2-5|TRBV2
ASRIGAGIQETQY
>TRBD1|NA|TRBJ2-5|TRBV11-2
ASSPRTGAWETQY
>NA|NA|TRBJ1-2|TRBV7-8
ASSLGRQDPYGGYT
>NA|NA|TRBJ1-2|TRBV6-5
ASTWESGYT
>NA|NA|TRBJ1-5|TRBV6-1
ASSEGVGGRQPQH
>TRBD2|NA|TRBJ2-4|TRBV18
ASSPPRQREGKNIQY
>NA|NA|TRBJ1-1|TRBV2
ASSPTGYTEAF
>NA|NA|TRBJ2-2|TRBV28
ASSWRPNTGELF
>TRBD2|NA|TRBJ2-5|TRBV10-3
AISDLAGGGETQY
>NA|NA|TRBJ2-3|TRBV5-1
ASSPVRASGTDTQY
>NA|NA|TRBJ1-1|TRBV7-9
ASSLARESTEAF
>NA|NA|TRBJ1-1|TRBV27
ASSLRGGNTEAF
>NA|once|TRBJ1-5|TRBV6-6
ASSLLTDNQPQH
>NA|NA|TRBJ1-2|TRBV30
AWNKGGNYGYT
>TRBD1|NA|TRBJ2-6|TRBV2
ASSEAWTGASGANVLT
>NA|NA|TRBJ2-1|TRBV28
ASSFYANTYNEQF
>NA|few|TRBJ1-2|TRBV19
ASSSTTGLGYT
>NA|once|TRBJ1-6|TRBV7-9
ASSLVAGHNSPLH
>NA|NA|TRBJ2-3|TRBV6-6
ASSPGSTFTDTQY
>TRBD2|NA|TRBJ2-3|TRBV28
ASSPPRGGTDTQY
>TRBD1|NA|TRBJ2-7|TRBV18
ASSEPGQNYEQY
>NA|NA|TRBJ2-6|TRBV11-2
ASSPSRGANVLT
>TRBD1|NA|TRBJ1-1|TRBV6-6
ASSYAETGANTEAF
>NA|NA|TRBJ1-4|TRBV6-1
ASSEGPGAYEKLF
>NA|NA|TRBJ1-2|TRBV11-2
ASSPQDVGGYT
>NA|NA|TRBJ2-6|TRBV11-2
ASSLDHPSSGANVLT
>NA|NA|TRBJ2-1|TRBV5-1
ASSHGWSSYNEQF
>NA|NA|TRBJ2-1|TRBV30
ASAWLSEQF
>NA|NA|TRBJ1-1|TRBV19
ASSILGRDTEAF
>TRBD1|NA|TRBJ2-5|TRBV6-6
ASGLGTGRWETQY
>NA|NA|TRBJ2-1|TRBV9
ASSVEGEQF
>NA|NA|TRBJ2-5|TRBV7-9
ASSLVPGFQETQY
>TRBD2|NA|TRBJ2-7|TRBV10-2
ASSESQGGEVHEQY